This TCR beta chain emerged from a study of PD-1 blockade in classical Hodgkin lymphoma. Points from the study as a whole: With respect to the repertoire differences, their causes, possibly disease activity or prior therapy, remain undefined. Newly diagnosed patients were said to have less baseline TCR diversity than healthy donors did.

Time point: newly diagnosed, previously untreated cHL patient sample. By magnetic negative selection, CD8+ T cells were isolated from the thawed PBMCs. Comparison used PBMCs from newly diagnosed, untreated classical Hodgkin lymphoma. CDR3 length equals 16 residues. From germline, CDR1 is SGHNT and CDR2 YYREEE (reference sequence). After removal of 2 bases from V and 0 bases from J, the junction contained 6 bases not matched to a gene. Sequencing used immunoSEQ multiplex PCR; TCRdb keeps in-frame clones, though not all of them. The repertoire holds around 23,000 clones, with approximately 90% as singletons. In the case of this clone: Its antigen is still unknown.

This sequence joins TRBV5-4 and TRBJ2-3, with 7 bases aligning to TRBD2. This receptor was taken from a human donor with classical Hodgkin lymphoma. The sample taken for sequencing was CD8+ T cells from blood. The CDR3 spells CASSLSGRDSTDTQYF. In DNA, the CDR3 is TGTGCCAGCAGCTTATCGGGGAGGGACAGCACAGATACGCAGTATTTT.